This T cell receptor beta chain was obtained from a study of glioma-infiltrating T cells after dendritic cell vaccination. Study in general: Patients received autologous tumor lysate-pulsed dendritic cell vaccination between about 2002 and 2013.

The germline V gene has CDR1 ENHRY and CDR2 SYGVKD. CDR3 length: 17 residues. Trimming took 0 bases from V and 3 from J, leaving 15 bases between them. Method: immunoSEQ multiplex PCR; TCRdb's copy keeps in-frame clones and lacks some. Seen here are fewer than 95,000 clones, about 85% observed once, and the top ten hold about 8.5%. The time point denotes: after dendritic cell vaccination, including at tumor progression/relapse. This clone was seen only a few times. The sample here was blood, taken after dendritic cell vaccination. The rearrangement links TRBV10-3 to TRBJ2-1; a possible D gene is TRBD1 (7 bases). This TCR came from a human donor with glioblastoma. The CDR3 region has the DNA TGTGCCATCAGTGAGTCGATGGCAGGGGGAGGCTACAATGAGCAGTTCTTC. This codes for CAISESMAGGGYNEQFF.